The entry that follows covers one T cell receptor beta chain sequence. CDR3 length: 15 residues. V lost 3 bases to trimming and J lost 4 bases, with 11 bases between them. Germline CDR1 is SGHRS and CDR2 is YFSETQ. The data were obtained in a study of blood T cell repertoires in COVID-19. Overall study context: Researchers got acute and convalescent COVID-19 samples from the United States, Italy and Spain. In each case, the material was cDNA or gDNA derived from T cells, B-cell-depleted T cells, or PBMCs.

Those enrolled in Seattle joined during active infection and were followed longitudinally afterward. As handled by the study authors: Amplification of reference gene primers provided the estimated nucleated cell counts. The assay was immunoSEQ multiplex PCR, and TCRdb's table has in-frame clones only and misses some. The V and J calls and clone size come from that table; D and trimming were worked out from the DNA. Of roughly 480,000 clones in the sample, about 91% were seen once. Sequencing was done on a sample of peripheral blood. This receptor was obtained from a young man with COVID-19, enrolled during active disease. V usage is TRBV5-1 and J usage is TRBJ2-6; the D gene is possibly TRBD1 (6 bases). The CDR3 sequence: CASSSRGEGANVLTF. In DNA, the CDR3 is TGCGCCAGCAGCTCCAGGGGAGAGGGGGCCAACGTCCTGACTTTC.